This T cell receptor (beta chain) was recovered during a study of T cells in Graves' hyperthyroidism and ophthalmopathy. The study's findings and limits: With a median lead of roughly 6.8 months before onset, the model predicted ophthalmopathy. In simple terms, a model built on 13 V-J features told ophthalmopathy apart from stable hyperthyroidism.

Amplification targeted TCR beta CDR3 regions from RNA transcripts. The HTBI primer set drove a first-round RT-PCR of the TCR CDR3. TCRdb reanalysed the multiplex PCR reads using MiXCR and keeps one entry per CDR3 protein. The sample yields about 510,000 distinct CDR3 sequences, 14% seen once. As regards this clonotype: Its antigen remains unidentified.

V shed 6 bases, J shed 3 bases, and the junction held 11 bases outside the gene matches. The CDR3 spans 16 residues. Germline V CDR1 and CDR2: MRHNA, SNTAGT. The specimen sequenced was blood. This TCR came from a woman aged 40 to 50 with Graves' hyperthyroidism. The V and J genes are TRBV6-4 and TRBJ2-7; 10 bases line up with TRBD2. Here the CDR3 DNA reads TGTGCCAGCAGATCAGGACTAGCGGAGAGCATCTACGAGCAGTACTTC. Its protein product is CASRSGLAESIYEQYF.